This T cell receptor (beta chain) was captured by sequencing in a study of T cell repertoires in cytomegalovirus infection. For the study at large: It can be stated that public TCR beta signatures indicated CMV infection as well as a matching HLA type. Notes on the study in general: Pooled public TCR beta family frequency picked out CMV carriers with the relevant HLA. HLA-C-restricted CMV clonotypes gave the most frequent clonotype in two of eight donors.

Trimming pared 7 bases from V and 5 bases from J, leaving 12 bases between. CDR3 size: 13 residues. Germline CDR1 MNHNS, CDR2 SASEGT. From the reads, TCRdb called clonotypes with MiXCR, one entry per CDR3 protein. The sample comprises approximately 240,000 distinct CDR3 sequences, roughly 12% of which are singletons, and about 1.5% rests with the top ten. The table lists this clonotype with many counts. The antigen is unknown. This rearrangement joins TRBV6-1 to TRBJ1-5; D may be TRBD1 (5 bases). Source material: PBMCs. The clonotype originates from a human donor in good health (CMV status not recorded). Some clones in this sample may be carry-over from other donors' samples. The CDR3 DNA reads TGTGCCAGCACCTGGGACCGAGATCAGCCCCAGCATTTT. Encoded protein: CASTWDRDQPQHF.